This record looks at one TCR beta chain sequence and its context. The CDR3 is made up of 13 amino acids. J gave up 6 bases and V 4 bases, and 5 bases lay outside the gene matches. Germline V gives CDR1 SGHDT, CDR2 YYEEEE. The data were obtained in a study of cytomegalovirus exposure and HLA in healthy donors. The PCR was carried out with 60 Vbeta primers and 13 Jbeta primers. The method was immunoSEQ multiplex PCR; TCRdb's version includes in-frame clones alone and lacks a portion of them. This table holds 280,000 or so clones, roughly 90% found once. The TCR comes from a woman under 30 in good health and CMV-seronegative. The chain employs TRBV5-6 and TRBJ1-2, with 8 bases lining up with TRBD1. Source material: PBMCs. The CDR3: CASSATGAHGYTF. CDR3 DNA sequence: TGTGCCAGCAGCGCGACAGGGGCCCATGGCTACACCTTC.